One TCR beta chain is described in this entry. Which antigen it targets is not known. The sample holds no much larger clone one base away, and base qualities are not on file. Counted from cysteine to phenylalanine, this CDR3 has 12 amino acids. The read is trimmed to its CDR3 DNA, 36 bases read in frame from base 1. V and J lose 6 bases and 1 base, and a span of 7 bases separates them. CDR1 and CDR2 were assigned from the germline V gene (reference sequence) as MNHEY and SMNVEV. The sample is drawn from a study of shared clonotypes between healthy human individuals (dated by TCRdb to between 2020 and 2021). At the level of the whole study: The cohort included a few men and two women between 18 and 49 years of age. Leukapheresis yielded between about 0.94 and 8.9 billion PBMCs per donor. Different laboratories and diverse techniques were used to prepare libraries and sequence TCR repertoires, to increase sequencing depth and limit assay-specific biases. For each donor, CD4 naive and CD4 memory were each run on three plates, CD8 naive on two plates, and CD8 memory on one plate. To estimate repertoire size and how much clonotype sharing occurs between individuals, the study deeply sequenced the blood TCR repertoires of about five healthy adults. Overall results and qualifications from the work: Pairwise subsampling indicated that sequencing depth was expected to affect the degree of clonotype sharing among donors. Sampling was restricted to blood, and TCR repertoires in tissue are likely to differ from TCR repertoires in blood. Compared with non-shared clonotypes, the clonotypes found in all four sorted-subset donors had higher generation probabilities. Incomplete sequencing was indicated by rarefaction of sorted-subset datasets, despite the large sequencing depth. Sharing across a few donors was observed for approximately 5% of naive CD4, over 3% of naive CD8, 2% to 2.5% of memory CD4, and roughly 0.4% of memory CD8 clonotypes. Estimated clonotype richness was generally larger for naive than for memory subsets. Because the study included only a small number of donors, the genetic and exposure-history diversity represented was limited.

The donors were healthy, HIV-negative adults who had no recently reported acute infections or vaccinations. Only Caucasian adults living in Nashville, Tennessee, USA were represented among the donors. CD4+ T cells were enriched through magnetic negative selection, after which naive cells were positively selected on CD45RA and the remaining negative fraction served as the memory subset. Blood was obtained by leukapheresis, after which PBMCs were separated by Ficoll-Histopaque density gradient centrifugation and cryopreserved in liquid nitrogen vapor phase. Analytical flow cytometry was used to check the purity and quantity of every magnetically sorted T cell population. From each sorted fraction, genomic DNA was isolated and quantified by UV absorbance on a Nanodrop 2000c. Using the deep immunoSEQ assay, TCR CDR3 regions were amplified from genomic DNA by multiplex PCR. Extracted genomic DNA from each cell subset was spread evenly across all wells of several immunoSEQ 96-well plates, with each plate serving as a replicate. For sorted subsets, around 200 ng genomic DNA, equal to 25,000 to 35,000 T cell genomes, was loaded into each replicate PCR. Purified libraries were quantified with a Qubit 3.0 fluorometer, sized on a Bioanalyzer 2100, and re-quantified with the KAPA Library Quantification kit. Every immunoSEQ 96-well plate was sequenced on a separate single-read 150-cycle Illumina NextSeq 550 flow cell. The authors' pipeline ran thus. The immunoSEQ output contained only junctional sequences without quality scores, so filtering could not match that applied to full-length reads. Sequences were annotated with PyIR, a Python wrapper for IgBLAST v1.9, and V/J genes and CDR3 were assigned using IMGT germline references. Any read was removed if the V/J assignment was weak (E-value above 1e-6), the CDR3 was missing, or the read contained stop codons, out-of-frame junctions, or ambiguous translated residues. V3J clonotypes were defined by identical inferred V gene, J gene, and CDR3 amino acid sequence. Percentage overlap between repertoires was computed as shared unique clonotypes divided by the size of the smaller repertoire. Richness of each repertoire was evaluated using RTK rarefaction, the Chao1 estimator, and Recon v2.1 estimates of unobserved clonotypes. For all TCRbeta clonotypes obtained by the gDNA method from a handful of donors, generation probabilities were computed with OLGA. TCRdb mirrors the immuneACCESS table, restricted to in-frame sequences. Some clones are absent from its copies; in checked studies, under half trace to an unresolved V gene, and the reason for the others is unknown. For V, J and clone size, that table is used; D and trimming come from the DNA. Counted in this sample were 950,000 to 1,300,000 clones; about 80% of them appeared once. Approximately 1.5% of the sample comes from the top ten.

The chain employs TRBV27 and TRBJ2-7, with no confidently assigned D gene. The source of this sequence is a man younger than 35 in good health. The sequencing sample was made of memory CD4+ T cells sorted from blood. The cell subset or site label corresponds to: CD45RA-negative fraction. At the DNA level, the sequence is TGTGCCAGCAGCGGATCTTCCTACGAGCAGTACTTC. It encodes CASSGSSYEQYF.